The TCR beta chain under discussion was sequenced for a study of Ad26.COV2.S vaccination and SARS-CoV-2 variants. Looking at the study overall: Donor got 5x10^10 or 1x10^11 viral particles of Ad26.COV2.S.

The CDR3 covers 16 residues. V was shortened by 4 bases and J by 2 bases, with 19 bases between the two germline ends. CDR1 is SGHRS, CDR2 YFSETQ, per germline. Overall study findings and caveats: Vaccine and placebo recipients had comparable breadth of non-spike TCRs.

The treatment is: 19 received Ad26.COV2.S at low or high dose, single or two shots; a few received placebo; per-sample allocation not given. Each sample was drawn 63 days after the first injection (of vaccine or placebo). Here immunoSEQ multiplex PCR was the method, and the copy in TCRdb shows in-frame clones only, minus some. The sample has some 300,000 clones, 70% to 90% seen once. This clone appeared a single time. Its antigen is currently unknown. The receptor comes from a person between 18 and 59 years old who received the Ad26.COV2.S COVID-19 vaccine or a placebo. Specimen: peripheral blood, collected in a trial of Ad26.COV2.S vaccine versus placebo. This chain links TRBV5-1 with TRBJ2-7; D might be TRBD1 or TRBD2, each matching 5 bases. CDR3: CASSGASGTLTYEQYF. DNA of the CDR3: TGCGCCAGCAGCGGGGCCTCGGGAACTCTTACCTACGAGCAGTACTTC.